These T cell receptor beta chains were read from a single sample in a study of CXCR3-negative and CXCR3-positive naive CD8 T cells. TCRdb processed the 5' RACE reads again and assigns one entry to each CDR3 protein, with no DNA. Its table lists about 62,000 distinct CDR3 sequences. What was sequenced was naive CXCR3- CD8+ T cells from blood. These receptors were obtained from a human donor in good health. Some clones in this sample may be carry-over from other donors' samples. CDR3s include the opening cysteine and the closing phenylalanine or tryptophan.

V gene	J gene	CDR3 protein
TRBV7-2	TRBJ2-1	CASSLVLNRGPYNEQFF
TRBV4-3	TRBJ2-7	CASSQLREYEQYF
TRBV4-3	TRBJ2-1	CTSSQDVGGGTYNEQFF
TRBV4-3	TRBJ1-2	CASSQVGTAYGYTF
TRBV7-3	TRBJ2-2	CASSFGPPQGNTGELFF
TRBV6-2/TRBV6-3	TRBJ1-1	CASSLSAGGTTEAFF
TRBV6-6	TRBJ2-3	CASSFGRVDTQYF
TRBV10-3	TRBJ2-7	CAIQGRDNEQYF
TRBV7-2	TRBJ2-3	CARTTSGSSDTQYF
TRBV29-1	TRBJ1-2	CSVVSGFGYTF
TRBV11-1	TRBJ2-7	CASRAGGSYEQYF